These T cell receptor beta chains were read from a single sample in a study of monozygotic twins with inflammatory bowel disease. TCRdb re-called the 5' RACE reads and shows each CDR3 protein once, DNA omitted. The listing contains approximately 160,000 distinct CDR3 sequences. Material for sequencing was blood. The source of these receptors is a human donor with ulcerative colitis or Crohn's disease, or a healthy co-twin of an affected twin (not recorded which). CDR3s include the opening cysteine and the closing phenylalanine or tryptophan.

V gene: TRBV18
J gene: TRBJ2-5
CDR3 length: 14
CDR3 protein: CASSLGTGQETQYF

V gene: TRBV10-3
J gene: TRBJ2-7
CDR3 length: 17
CDR3 protein: CAISDGALAGGRYEQYF

V gene: TRBV7-3
J gene: TRBJ1-1
CDR3 length: 15
CDR3 protein: CASSTYGTGNTEAFF

V gene: TRBV10-3
J gene: TRBJ2-7
CDR3 length: 15
CDR3 protein: CAISESSAFVYEQYF

V gene: TRBV27
J gene: TRBJ1-1
CDR3 length: 11
CDR3 protein: CASSFGYKAFF

V gene: TRBV12-3/TRBV12-4
J gene: TRBJ2-1
CDR3 length: 14
CDR3 protein: CATTDLGSYNEQFF

V gene: TRBV2
J gene: TRBJ1-2
CDR3 length: 13
CDR3 protein: CASSGDIRGGYTF

V gene: TRBV6-5
J gene: TRBJ2-7
CDR3 length: 14
CDR3 protein: CASSQSAGSYEQYF

V gene: TRBV24-1
J gene: TRBJ2-2
CDR3 length: 17
CDR3 protein: CATSDETGTGNTGELFF

V gene: TRBV7-2
J gene: TRBJ1-6
CDR3 length: 13
CDR3 protein: CASSLKDNSPLHF

V gene: TRBV27
J gene: TRBJ2-1
CDR3 length: 12
CDR3 protein: CASSSGAGEQFF

V gene: TRBV27
J gene: TRBJ2-2
CDR3 length: 15
CDR3 protein: CASSLSGALTGELFF

V gene: TRBV4-1
J gene: TRBJ2-1
CDR3 length: 15
CDR3 protein: CASSPTGGFYNEQFF

V gene: TRBV7-6
J gene: TRBJ2-7
CDR3 length: 15
CDR3 protein: CASSLLRDTTYEQYF

V gene: TRBV2
J gene: TRBJ2-4
CDR3 length: 14
CDR3 protein: CASSVILVATIQYF

V gene: TRBV2
J gene: TRBJ2-2
CDR3 length: 15
CDR3 protein: CASSALAQNTGELFF

V gene: TRBV7-9
J gene: TRBJ2-1
CDR3 length: 11
CDR3 protein: CASSLGAEQFF

V gene: TRBV4-2
J gene: TRBJ2-2
CDR3 length: 20
CDR3 protein: CASSQDRMTSGRGNTGELFF

V gene: TRBV9
J gene: TRBJ2-7
CDR3 length: 15
CDR3 protein: CASSVDGSGGYEQYF

V gene: TRBV3-1
J gene: TRBJ2-1
CDR3 length: 16
CDR3 protein: CASSQEGPLGYNEQFF

V gene: TRBV7-9
J gene: TRBJ1-1
CDR3 length: 14
CDR3 protein: CASLGGNLNTEAFF

V gene: TRBV20-1
J gene: TRBJ2-2
CDR3 length: 16
CDR3 protein: CSASGLRDRATGELFF

V gene: TRBV10-2
J gene: TRBJ2-3
CDR3 length: 16
CDR3 protein: CASREPGGRRGDTQYF

V gene: TRBV5-4
J gene: TRBJ2-2
CDR3 length: 13
CDR3 protein: CASSSQPTGELFF

V gene: TRBV25-1
J gene: TRBJ2-6
CDR3 length: 17
CDR3 protein: CASSAYVGTEGANVLTF

V gene: TRBV11-2
J gene: TRBJ2-7
CDR3 length: 14
CDR3 protein: CASSLPESSYEQYF

V gene: TRBV7-8
J gene: TRBJ1-1
CDR3 length: 13
CDR3 protein: CASSLGENTEAFF

V gene: TRBV12-3/TRBV12-4
J gene: TRBJ1-2
CDR3 length: 15
CDR3 protein: CASSLLGQPNYGYTF

V gene: TRBV14
J gene: TRBJ2-2
CDR3 length: 15
CDR3 protein: CASSQATGLAGELFF

V gene: TRBV7-3
J gene: TRBJ2-4
CDR3 length: 13
CDR3 protein: CASSPGGFNIQYF

V gene: TRBV24-1
J gene: TRBJ2-5
CDR3 length: 14
CDR3 protein: CATSEPTGEETQYF

V gene: TRBV7-9
J gene: TRBJ2-5
CDR3 length: 14
CDR3 protein: CAIAYDRYQETQYF

V gene: TRBV6-1
J gene: TRBJ2-3
CDR3 length: 15
CDR3 protein: CASKWDGNDADTQYF

V gene: TRBV20-1
J gene: TRBJ2-3
CDR3 length: 11
CDR3 protein: CSAQGPDTQYF

V gene: TRBV5-1
J gene: TRBJ2-7
CDR3 length: 14
CDR3 protein: CASSRTSATYEQYF

V gene: TRBV25-1
J gene: TRBJ2-2
CDR3 length: 11
CDR3 protein: CASSDLGELFF

V gene: TRBV24-1
J gene: TRBJ2-1
CDR3 length: 14
CDR3 protein: CATRPLGDHNEQFF

V gene: TRBV10-3
J gene: TRBJ2-2
CDR3 length: 15
CDR3 protein: CAISESVRPGGELFF

V gene: TRBV20-1
J gene: TRBJ2-1
CDR3 length: 16
CDR3 protein: CSASPTSGVLINEQFF

V gene: TRBV24-1
J gene: TRBJ2-2
CDR3 length: 14
CDR3 protein: CATTRTGGTGELFF

V gene: TRBV10-3
J gene: TRBJ2-7
CDR3 length: 13
CDR3 protein: CAISEDRSYEQYF

V gene: TRBV28
J gene: TRBJ1-6
CDR3 length: 18
CDR3 protein: CASSLFTLYSLAHSPLHF

V gene: TRBV24-1
J gene: TRBJ2-3
CDR3 length: 14
CDR3 protein: CATSDRTSTDTQYF

V gene: TRBV12-3/TRBV12-4
J gene: TRBJ1-5
CDR3 length: 11
CDR3 protein: CASTLTQPQHF

V gene: TRBV9
J gene: TRBJ1-6
CDR3 length: 13
CDR3 protein: CASSVVGNSPLHF

V gene: TRBV7-8
J gene: TRBJ2-1
CDR3 length: 14
CDR3 protein: CASSLAAGGPLGVF

V gene: TRBV10-1
J gene: TRBJ1-6
CDR3 length: 16
CDR3 protein: CASSHTDRRNNSPLHF

V gene: TRBV7-3
J gene: TRBJ2-1
CDR3 length: 15
CDR3 protein: CASSQNRGSHNEQFF

V gene: TRBV4-2
J gene: TRBJ2-1
CDR3 length: 17
CDR3 protein: CASSLRLAGIGYNEQFF

V gene: TRBV9
J gene: TRBJ2-2
CDR3 length: 15
CDR3 protein: CASSVVGGGTGELFF